A selection of T cell receptor beta chains follows, all from one sample in a study of Ad26.COV2.S vaccination and SARS-CoV-2 variants. Clones were read by immunoSEQ multiplex PCR, and TCRdb kept only the in-frame ones, dropping some. The data show roughly 500,000 clones, with 80% to 90% seen just once and just over 2.5% held by the top ten. Here the sequenced sample was peripheral blood, taken in a trial of Ad26.COV2.S vaccine versus placebo. These receptors were obtained from a person aged 18 to 59 who received the Ad26.COV2.S COVID-19 vaccine or a placebo. Each CDR3 is given with its conserved first and last residue. Fields, in order: V gene, D gene, J gene, clone size, CDR3 protein, CDR3 DNA. The D gene is left open where the match is weak. The listing skips clone size in some rows; elsewhere it reads once, few, many or a size class.

>TRBV20-1|-|TRBJ1-4|-
CSARGEGRVAF
TGCAGTGCTAGAGGTGAGGGCAGGGTTGCGTTT
>TRBV18|TRBD1|TRBJ1-2|few
CASSPLGQDGYTF
TGTGCCAGCTCACCCCTCGGACAGGATGGCTACACCTTC
>TRBV9|-|TRBJ2-1|once
CASSPQVLRGVQFF
TGTGCCAGCAGCCCGCAGGTACTTCGTGGCGTGCAGTTCTTC
>TRBV5-1|-|TRBJ2-7|-
CASSLARGSYEQYF
TGCGCCAGCAGCTTGGCGCGGGGTTCCTACGAGCAGTACTTC
>TRBV19|TRBD1|TRBJ1-5|-
CASSTDRASGNQPQHF
TGTGCCAGTAGTACGGACAGGGCGTCGGGCAATCAGCCCCAGCATTTT
>TRBV4-3|-|TRBJ2-2|once
CASSQDTGRGPGELFF
TGCGCCAGCAGCCAAGATACCGGGAGAGGGCCCGGGGAGCTGTTTTTT
>TRBV28|-|TRBJ2-7|-
CASSRRGASSYEQYF
TGTGCCAGCAGTAGACGAGGTGCGAGCTCCTACGAGCAGTACTTC
>TRBV4-2|TRBD1|TRBJ1-5|-
CASSQAGTGLPQHF
TGTGCCAGCAGCCAAGCCGGGACAGGGTTGCCCCAGCATTTT
>TRBV28|-|TRBJ2-7|-
CASSLLIGPPGTDEQYF
TGTGCCAGCAGTTTACTTATAGGACCGCCGGGGACCGACGAGCAGTACTTC
>TRBV7-8|TRBD1|TRBJ1-5|-
CASSLVRGQPQHF
TGTGCCAGCAGCTTAGTCAGGGGGCAGCCCCAGCATTTT
>TRBV28|-|TRBJ1-4|once
CATYFTGGSEKLFF
TGTGCCACCTACTTTACGGGGGGGTCGGAAAAACTGTTTTTT
>TRBV9|-|TRBJ2-3|-
CASSTRTGSTDTQYF
TGTGCCAGCAGTACCCGGACGGGTAGCACAGATACGCAGTATTTT
>TRBV6-2/TRBV6-3|TRBD2|TRBJ2-2|-
CASSYRLALGAGELFF
TGTGCCAGCAGTTACCGACTAGCCCTGGGGGCCGGGGAGCTGTTTTTT
>TRBV6-1|-|TRBJ1-1|-
CASSETGPHTEAFF
TGTGCCAGCAGTGAGACCGGCCCCCACACTGAAGCTTTCTTT
>TRBV28|-|TRBJ2-4|-
CASLEEGENIQYF
TGTGCCAGCCTTGAGGAGGGGGAAAACATTCAGTACTTC
>TRBV6-6|-|TRBJ1-4|-
CASSYLRGIGEKLFF
TGTGCCAGCAGTTATCTCCGGGGCATCGGTGAAAAACTGTTTTTT
>TRBV6-5|TRBD1|TRBJ2-3|-
CASRNPTGVPDTQYF
TGTGCCAGCCGAAATCCGACAGGGGTGCCAGATACGCAGTATTTT
>TRBV9|-|TRBJ2-6|-
CASSARDTGANVLTF
TGTGCCAGCAGCGCCCGGGACACCGGGGCCAACGTCCTGACTTTC
>TRBV6-5|-|TRBJ1-1|-
CASSYSEGLYTEAFF
TGTGCCAGCAGTTACTCGGAGGGGTTGTACACTGAAGCTTTCTTT
>TRBV5-1|TRBD1|TRBJ2-1|-
CASSLGVDRVGEQFF
TGCGCCAGCAGCTTGGGGGTGGACAGGGTCGGTGAGCAGTTCTTC
>TRBV11-3|-|TRBJ1-1|-
CASSYTRNTEAFF
TGTGCCAGCAGCTACACAAGGAACACTGAAGCTTTCTTT
>TRBV2|-|TRBJ2-3|-
CASKERTDTQYF
TGTGCCAGCAAAGAACGCACAGATACGCAGTATTTT
>TRBV3-1/TRBV3-2|-|TRBJ2-2|-
CASSQKCTGELFF
TGTGCCAGCAGCCAGAAGTGTACGGGGGAGCTGTTTTTT
>TRBV28|-|TRBJ1-1|-
CASLRGLITEAFF
TGTGCCAGCCTGAGGGGCCTAATCACTGAAGCTTTCTTT
>TRBV5-1|-|TRBJ2-3|-
CASSLEGGRPDTQYF
TGCGCCAGCAGCTTGGAGGGGGGCCGGCCAGATACGCAGTATTTT
>TRBV9|-|TRBJ2-7|-
CASSPIAGSYEQYF
TGTGCCAGCAGCCCCATTGCGGGGAGTTACGAGCAGTACTTC
>TRBV5-6|-|TRBJ2-6|-
CASSLQLHSGANVLTF
TGTGCCAGCAGCCTCCAACTCCACTCTGGGGCCAACGTCCTGACTTTC
>TRBV19|TRBD1|TRBJ1-5|-
CASSVDRGLQPQHF
TGTGCCAGTAGTGTAGACAGGGGGCTGCAGCCCCAGCATTTT
>TRBV19|-|TRBJ2-3|-
CASRGGLSTDTQYF
TGTGCCAGTAGGGGGGGTCTCTCCACAGATACGCAGTATTTT
>TRBV10-3|TRBD1|TRBJ2-3|-
CAISDRGTGGADTQYF
TGTGCCATCAGTGACCGCGGGACAGGGGGAGCAGATACGCAGTATTTT
>TRBV24-1|-|TRBJ2-3|-
CATSDFGRFGDDTDTQYF
TGTGCCACCAGTGATTTCGGGCGTTTTGGGGATGATACCGATACGCAGTATTTT
>TRBV28|-|TRBJ2-1|-
CASTGGGEIYNEQFF
TGTGCCAGTACGGGGGGCGGGGAGATATACAATGAGCAGTTCTTC
>TRBV5-6|TRBD2|TRBJ2-1|-
CASSFGLAGAYNEQFF
TGTGCCAGCAGCTTCGGGCTAGCGGGAGCCTACAATGAGCAGTTCTTC
>TRBV30|-|TRBJ2-6|-
CAWRRGRSGANVLTF
TGTGCCTGGAGAAGGGGTCGGTCTGGGGCCAACGTCCTGACTTTC
>TRBV3-1/TRBV3-2|-|TRBJ2-7|-
CASSLGHGPRYEQYF
TGTGCCAGCAGCCTGGGACACGGGCCAAGATACGAGCAGTACTTC
>TRBV7-8|TRBD1|TRBJ2-1|-
CASSTDRGINNEQFF
TGTGCCAGCAGCACCGACAGGGGGATTAACAATGAGCAGTTCTTC
>TRBV7-3|-|TRBJ2-1|-
CASSLNPGNEQFF
TGTGCCAGCAGCTTAAATCCGGGCAATGAGCAGTTCTTC
>TRBV5-1|-|TRBJ1-5|-
CASSPLPWSNQPQHF
TGCGCCAGCAGCCCCCTTCCATGGAGCAATCAGCCCCAGCATTTT
>TRBV5-6|-|TRBJ1-1|once
CASSLAWASRTEAFF
TGTGCCAGCAGCTTGGCTTGGGCCTCGCGGACTGAAGCTTTCTTT
>TRBV12-5|-|TRBJ1-1|-
CASGDVGTEAFF
TGTGCTAGTGGTGACGTTGGCACTGAAGCTTTCTTT
>TRBV4-2|TRBD1|TRBJ1-1|-
CASSQGYRDRGAHTEAFF
TGTGCCAGCAGCCAAGGATACCGGGACAGGGGTGCCCACACTGAAGCTTTCTTT
>TRBV7-8|TRBD1|TRBJ1-5|-
CASSLEQGAGQPQHF
TGTGCCAGCAGCTTAGAACAGGGGGCCGGTCAGCCCCAGCATTTT
>TRBV6-2/TRBV6-3|-|TRBJ1-1|-
CASRYPSGGDTEAFF
TGTGCCAGCAGATACCCCTCCGGGGGAGACACTGAAGCTTTCTTT
>TRBV7-9|-|TRBJ2-7|few
CASSYGTADFYEQYF
TGTGCCAGCAGCTACGGGACCGCAGACTTCTACGAGCAGTACTTC
>TRBV11-2|TRBD1|TRBJ1-2|-
CASSLGTGRYTF
TGTGCCAGCAGCTTAGGGACAGGACGCTACACCTTC
>TRBV4-2|TRBD1|TRBJ1-2|-
CASSQDQGRTGEEGYGYTF
TGTGCCAGCAGCCAAGATCAGGGCCGGACAGGGGAGGAGGGCTATGGCTACACCTTC